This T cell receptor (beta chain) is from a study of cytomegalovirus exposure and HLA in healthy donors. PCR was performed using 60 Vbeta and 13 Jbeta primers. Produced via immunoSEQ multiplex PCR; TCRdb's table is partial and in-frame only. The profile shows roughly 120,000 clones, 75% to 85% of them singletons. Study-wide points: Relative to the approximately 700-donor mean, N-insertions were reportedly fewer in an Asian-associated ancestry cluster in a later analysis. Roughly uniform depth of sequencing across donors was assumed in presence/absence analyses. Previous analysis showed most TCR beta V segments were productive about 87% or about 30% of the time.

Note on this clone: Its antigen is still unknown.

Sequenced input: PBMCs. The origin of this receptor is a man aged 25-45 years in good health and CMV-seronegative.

For the CDR3, the DNA is TGCGCCAGCAGTGAGATTAGTTTGGCCGGGACAGGCGTCTACGAGCAGTACTTC. Its protein product is CASSEISLAGTGVYEQYF. The chain couples TRBV10-2 to TRBJ2-7; TRBD1 matches at 8 bases. Germline values: CDR1 WSHSY, CDR2 SAAADI. The trim removed 2 bases at V and 3 bases at J, leaving 15 bases unmatched. This CDR3 is 18 amino acids long.